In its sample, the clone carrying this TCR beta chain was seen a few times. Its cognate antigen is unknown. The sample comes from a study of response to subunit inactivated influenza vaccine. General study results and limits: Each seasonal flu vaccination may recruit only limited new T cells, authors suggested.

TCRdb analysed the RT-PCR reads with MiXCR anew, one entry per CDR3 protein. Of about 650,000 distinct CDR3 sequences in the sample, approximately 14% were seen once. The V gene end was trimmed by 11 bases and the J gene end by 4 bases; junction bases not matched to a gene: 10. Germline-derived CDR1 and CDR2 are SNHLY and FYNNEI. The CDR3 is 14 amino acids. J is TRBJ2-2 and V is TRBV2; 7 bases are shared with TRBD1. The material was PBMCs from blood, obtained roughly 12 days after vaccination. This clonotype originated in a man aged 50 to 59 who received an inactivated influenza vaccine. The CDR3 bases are TGTGCCCGCTCGGGACAGTTATCCACCGGGGAGCTGTTTTTT. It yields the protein CARSGQLSTGELFF.